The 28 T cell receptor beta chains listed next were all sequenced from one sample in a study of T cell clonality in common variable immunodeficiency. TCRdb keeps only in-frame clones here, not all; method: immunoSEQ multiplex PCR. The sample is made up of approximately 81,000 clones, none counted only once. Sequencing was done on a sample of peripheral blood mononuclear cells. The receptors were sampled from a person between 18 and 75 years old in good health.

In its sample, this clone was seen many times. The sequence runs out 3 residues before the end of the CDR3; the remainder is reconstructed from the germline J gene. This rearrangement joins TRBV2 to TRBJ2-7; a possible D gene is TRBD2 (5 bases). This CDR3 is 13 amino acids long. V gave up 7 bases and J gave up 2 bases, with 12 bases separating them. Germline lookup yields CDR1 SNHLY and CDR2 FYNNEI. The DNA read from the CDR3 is TGTGCCAGCACCCTGGACTCTACCTACGAG. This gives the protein CASTLDSTYE. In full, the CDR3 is CASTLDSTYEQYF.

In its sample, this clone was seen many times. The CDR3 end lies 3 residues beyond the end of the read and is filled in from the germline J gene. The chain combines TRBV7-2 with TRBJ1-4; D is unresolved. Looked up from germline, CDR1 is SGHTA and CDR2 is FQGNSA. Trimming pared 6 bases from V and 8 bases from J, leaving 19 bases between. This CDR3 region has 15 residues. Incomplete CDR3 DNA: TGTGCCAGCAGAACGAACACGGTCCGAGGGGAAAAA. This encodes CASRTNTVRGEK. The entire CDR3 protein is CASRTNTVRGEKLFF.

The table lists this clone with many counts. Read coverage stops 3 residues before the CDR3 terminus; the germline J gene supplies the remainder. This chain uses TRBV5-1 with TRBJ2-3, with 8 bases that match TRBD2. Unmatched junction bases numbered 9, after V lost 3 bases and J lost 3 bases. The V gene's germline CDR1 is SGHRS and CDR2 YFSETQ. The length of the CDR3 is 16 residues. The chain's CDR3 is CASSYVLAEGTDTQYF. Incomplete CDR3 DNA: TGCGCCAGCAGCTATGTACTAGCGGAGGGGACAGATACG.

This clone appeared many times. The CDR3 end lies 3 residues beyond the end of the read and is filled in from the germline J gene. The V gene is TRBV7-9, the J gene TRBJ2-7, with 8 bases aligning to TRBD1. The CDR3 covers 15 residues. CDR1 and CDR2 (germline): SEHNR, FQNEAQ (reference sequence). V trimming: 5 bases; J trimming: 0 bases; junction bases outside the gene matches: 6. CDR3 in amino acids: CASSPRDRHSYEQYF. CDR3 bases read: TGTGCCAGCAGCCCCCGGGACAGGCACTCCTACGAG.

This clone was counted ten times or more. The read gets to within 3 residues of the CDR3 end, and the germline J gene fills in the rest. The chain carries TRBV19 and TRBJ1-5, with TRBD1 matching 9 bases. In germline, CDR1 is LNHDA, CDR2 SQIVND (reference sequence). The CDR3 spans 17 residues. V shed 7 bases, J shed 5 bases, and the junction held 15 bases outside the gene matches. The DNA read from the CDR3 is TGTGCCAGTACGAGGCCAACGACAGGGGGTGAAGATCAGCCC. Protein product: CASTRPTTGGEDQP. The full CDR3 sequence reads CASTRPTTGGEDQPQHF.

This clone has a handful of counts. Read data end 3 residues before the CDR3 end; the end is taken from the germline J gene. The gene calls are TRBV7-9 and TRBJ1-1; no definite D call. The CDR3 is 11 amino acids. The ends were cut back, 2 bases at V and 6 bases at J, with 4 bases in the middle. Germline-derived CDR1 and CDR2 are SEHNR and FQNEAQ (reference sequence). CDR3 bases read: TGTGCCAGCAGCTTACGGGCTGAA. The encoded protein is CASSLRAE. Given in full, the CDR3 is CASSLRAEAFF.

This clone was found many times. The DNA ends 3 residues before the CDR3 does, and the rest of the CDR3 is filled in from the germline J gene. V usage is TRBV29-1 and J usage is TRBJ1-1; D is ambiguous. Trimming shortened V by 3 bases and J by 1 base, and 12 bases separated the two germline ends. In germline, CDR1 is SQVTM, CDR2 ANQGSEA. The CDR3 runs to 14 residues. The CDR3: CSVEGKQRNTEAFF. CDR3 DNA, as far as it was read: TGCAGCGTTGAGGGCAAACAGAGGAACACTGAA.

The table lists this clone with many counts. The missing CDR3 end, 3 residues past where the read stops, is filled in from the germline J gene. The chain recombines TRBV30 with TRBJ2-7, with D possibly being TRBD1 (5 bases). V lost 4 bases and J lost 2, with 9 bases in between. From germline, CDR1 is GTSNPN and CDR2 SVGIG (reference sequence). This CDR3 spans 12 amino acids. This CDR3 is CAWTGQAYEQYF. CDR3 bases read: TGTGCCTGGACAGGACAAGCCTACGAG.

CDR3 DNA, as far as it was read: TGTGCCAGCAGCCCCACTTCTGGAAACACC. Translated: CASSPTSGNT. In full, the CDR3 is CASSPTSGNTIYF. The rearrangement joins TRBV7-3 to TRBJ1-3; unclear D gene. The read falls 3 residues short of the CDR3 end, and the missing part is taken from the germline J gene. The germline V gene has CDR1 SGHTA and CDR2 FQGTGA. V lost 5 bases, J lost 1 base, and 6 bases lay in between. This CDR3 is 13 amino acids long.

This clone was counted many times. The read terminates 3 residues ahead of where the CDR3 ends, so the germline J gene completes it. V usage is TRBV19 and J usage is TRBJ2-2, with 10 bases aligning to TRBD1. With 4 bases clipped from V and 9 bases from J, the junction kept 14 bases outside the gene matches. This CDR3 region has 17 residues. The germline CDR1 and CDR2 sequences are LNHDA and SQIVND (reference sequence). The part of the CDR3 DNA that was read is TGTGCCAGTAGTACCCCCCGGACAGGGGGAGGTACCAGGGAG. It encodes CASSTPRTGGGTRE. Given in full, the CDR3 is CASSTPRTGGGTRELFF.

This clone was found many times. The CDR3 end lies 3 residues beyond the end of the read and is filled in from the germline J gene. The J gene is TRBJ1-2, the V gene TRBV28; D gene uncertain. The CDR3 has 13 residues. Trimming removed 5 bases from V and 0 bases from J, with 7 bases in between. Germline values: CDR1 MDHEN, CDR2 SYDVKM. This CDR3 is CASSPSANYGYTF. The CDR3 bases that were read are TGTGCCAGCAGTCCTAGTGCTAACTATGGC.

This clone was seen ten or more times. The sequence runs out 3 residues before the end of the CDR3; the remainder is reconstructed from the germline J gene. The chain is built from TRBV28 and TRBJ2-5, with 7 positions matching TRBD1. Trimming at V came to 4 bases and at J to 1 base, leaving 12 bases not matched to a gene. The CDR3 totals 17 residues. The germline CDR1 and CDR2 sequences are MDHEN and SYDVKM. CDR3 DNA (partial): TGTGCCAGCAGTTCCCCACCTCGGGACAGACCCCAAGAGACC. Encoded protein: CASSSPPRDRPQET. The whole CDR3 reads CASSSPPRDRPQETQYF.

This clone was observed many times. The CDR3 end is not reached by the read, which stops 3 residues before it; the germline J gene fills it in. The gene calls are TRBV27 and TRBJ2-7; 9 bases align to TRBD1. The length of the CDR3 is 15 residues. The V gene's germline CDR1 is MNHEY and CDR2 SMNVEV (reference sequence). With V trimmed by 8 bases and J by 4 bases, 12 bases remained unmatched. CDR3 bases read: TGTGCCAGCGGGATTCCGGGACAGGGCTTGTACGAG. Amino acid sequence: CASGIPGQGLYE. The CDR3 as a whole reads CASGIPGQGLYEQYF.

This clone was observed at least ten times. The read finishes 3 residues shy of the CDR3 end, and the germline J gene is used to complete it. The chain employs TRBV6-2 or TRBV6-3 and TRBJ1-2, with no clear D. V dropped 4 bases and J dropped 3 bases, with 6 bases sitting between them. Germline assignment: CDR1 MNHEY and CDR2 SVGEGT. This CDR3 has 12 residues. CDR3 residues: CASSFGDYGYTF. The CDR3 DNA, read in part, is TGTGCCAGCAGTTTCGGGGACTATGGC.

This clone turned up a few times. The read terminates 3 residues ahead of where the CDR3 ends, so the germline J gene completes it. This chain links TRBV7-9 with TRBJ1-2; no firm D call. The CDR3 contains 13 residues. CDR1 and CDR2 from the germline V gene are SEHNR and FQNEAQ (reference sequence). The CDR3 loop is CASSLEPQYDYTF. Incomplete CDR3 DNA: TGTGCCAGCAGCTTAGAGCCCCAATACGAC.

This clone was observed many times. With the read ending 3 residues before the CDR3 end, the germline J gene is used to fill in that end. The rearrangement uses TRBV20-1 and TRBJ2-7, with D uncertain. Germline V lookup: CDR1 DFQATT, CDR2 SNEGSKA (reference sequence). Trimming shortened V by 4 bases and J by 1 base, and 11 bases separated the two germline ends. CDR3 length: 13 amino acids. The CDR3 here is CSATTPLSYEQYF. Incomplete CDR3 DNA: TGCAGTGCTACCACCCCCCTATCCTACGAG.

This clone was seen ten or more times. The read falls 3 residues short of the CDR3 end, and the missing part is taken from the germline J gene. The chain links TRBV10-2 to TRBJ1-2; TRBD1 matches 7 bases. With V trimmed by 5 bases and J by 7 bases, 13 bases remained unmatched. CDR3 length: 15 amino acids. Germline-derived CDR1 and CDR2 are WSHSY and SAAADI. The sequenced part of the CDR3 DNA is TGCGCCAGCAGTAACCCCGACAGGGCGGCGGGTGGC. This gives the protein CASSNPDRAAGG. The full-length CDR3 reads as CASSNPDRAAGGYTF.

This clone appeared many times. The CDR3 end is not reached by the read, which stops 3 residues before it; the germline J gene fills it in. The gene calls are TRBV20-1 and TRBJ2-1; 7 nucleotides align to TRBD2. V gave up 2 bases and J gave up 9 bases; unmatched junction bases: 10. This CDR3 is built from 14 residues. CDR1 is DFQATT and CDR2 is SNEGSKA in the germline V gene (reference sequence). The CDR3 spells CSARPLRERTEQFF. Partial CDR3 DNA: TGCAGTGCTAGACCCTTGCGGGAGAGGACTGAG.

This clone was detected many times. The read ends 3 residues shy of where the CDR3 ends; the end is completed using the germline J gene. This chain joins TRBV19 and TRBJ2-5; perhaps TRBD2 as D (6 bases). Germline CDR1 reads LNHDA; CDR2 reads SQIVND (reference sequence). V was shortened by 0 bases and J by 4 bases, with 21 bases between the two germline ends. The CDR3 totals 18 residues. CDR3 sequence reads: CASSIDGSRLRRGETQYF. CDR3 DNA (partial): TGTGCCAGTAGTATAGATGGTAGTAGGCTTCGGAGGGGAGAGACC.

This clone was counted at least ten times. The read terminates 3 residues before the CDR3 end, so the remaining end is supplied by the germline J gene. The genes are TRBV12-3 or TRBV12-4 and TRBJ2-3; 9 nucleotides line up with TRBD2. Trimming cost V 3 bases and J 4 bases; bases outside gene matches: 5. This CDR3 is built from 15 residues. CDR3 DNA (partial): TGTGCCAGCAGTTTTAGCGGGAGTTCCCCAGATACG. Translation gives CASSFSGSSPDT. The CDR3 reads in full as CASSFSGSSPDTQYF.

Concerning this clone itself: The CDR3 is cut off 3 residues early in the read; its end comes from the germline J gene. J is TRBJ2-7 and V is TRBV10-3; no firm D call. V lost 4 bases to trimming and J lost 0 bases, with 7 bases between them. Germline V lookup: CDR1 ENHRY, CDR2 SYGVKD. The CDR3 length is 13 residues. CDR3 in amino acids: CAISVANSYEQYF. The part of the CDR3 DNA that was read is TGTGCCATCAGTGTAGCCAACTCCTACGAG.

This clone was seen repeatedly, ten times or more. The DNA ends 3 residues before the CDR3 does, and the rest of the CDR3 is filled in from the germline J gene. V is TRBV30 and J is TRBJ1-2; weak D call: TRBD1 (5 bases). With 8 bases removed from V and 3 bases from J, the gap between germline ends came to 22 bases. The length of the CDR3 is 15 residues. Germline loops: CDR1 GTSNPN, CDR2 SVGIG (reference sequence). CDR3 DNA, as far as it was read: TGTGCCGGAGGAAGCAGGGTATACTCTGACTATGGC. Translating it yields CAGGSRVYSDYG. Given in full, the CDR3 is CAGGSRVYSDYGYTF.

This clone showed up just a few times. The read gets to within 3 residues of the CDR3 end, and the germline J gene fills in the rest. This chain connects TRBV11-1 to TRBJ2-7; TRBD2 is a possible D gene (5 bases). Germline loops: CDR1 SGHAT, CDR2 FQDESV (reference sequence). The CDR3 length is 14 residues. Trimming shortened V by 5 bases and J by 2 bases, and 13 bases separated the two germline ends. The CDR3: CASSRRRPPYEQYF. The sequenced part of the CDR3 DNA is TGTGCCAGCAGCCGCAGGAGGCCCCCCTACGAG.

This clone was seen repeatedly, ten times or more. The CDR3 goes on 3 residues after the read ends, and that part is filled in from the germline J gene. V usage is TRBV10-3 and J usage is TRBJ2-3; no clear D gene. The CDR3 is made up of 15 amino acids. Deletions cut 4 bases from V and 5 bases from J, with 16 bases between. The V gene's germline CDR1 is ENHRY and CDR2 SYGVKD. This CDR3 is CAISGSDLAEDTQYF. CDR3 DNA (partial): TGTGCCATCAGTGGCTCAGACCTGGCGGAAGATACG.

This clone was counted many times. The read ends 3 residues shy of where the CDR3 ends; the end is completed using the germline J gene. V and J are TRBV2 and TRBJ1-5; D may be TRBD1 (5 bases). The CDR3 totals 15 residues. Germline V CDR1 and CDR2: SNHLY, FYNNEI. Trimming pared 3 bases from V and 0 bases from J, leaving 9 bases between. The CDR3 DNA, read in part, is TGTGCCAGCAGTGATGGGGGGTATAGCAATCAGCCC. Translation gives CASSDGGYSNQP. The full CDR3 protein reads CASSDGGYSNQPQHF.

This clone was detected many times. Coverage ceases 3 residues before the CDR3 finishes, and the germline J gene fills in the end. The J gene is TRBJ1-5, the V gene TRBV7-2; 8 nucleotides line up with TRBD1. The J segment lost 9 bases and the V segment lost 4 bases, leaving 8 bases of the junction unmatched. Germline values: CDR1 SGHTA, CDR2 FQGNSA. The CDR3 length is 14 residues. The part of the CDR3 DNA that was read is TGTGCCAGCAGCTCCCAAGGACAGGGTCGGCCC. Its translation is CASSSQGQGRP. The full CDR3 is CASSSQGQGRPQHF.

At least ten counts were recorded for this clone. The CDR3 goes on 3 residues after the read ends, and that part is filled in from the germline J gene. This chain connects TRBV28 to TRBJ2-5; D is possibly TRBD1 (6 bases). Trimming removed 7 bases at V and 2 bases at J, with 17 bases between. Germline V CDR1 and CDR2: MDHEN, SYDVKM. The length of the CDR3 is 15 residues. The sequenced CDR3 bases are TGTGCCAGCACCCAAGGAACAGGGCGACAAGAGACC. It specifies CASTQGTGRQET. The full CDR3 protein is CASTQGTGRQETQYF. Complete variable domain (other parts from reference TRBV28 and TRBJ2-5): DVKVTQSSRYLVKRTGEKVFLECVQDMDHENMFWYRQDPGLGLRLIYFSYDVKMKEKGDIPEGYSVSREKKERFSLILESASTNQTSMYLCASTQGTGRQETQYFGPGTRLLVL.

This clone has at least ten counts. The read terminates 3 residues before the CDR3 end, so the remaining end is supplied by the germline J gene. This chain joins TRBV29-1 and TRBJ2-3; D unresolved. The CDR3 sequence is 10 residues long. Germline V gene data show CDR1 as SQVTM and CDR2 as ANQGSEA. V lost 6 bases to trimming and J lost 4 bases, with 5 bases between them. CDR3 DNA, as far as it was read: TGCAGCGTCCCGGCAGATACG. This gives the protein CSVPADT. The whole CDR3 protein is CSVPADTQYF.